What follows are 23 T cell receptor beta chains derived from one specimen sequenced in a study of Ad26.COV2.S vaccination and SARS-CoV-2 variants. The assay was immunoSEQ multiplex PCR, and TCRdb's table has in-frame clones only and misses some. The sample records over 400,000 clones, approximately 90% being singletons. Treatment here: around 19 received Ad26.COV2.S at low or high dose, single or two shots; about 5 received placebo; per-sample allocation not given. The investigators took samples on day 63 after the first vaccine or placebo injection. The source material was peripheral blood, sampled in a trial of Ad26.COV2.S vaccine versus placebo. Every receptor here comes from a person aged 18-65 years who received the Ad26.COV2.S COVID-19 vaccine or a placebo.

The chain employs TRBV7-8 and TRBJ2-7; TRBD2 agrees at 8 bases. The CDR3 is 16 amino acids. With V trimmed by 2 bases and J by 3 bases, 9 bases remained unmatched. In germline, CDR1 is SGHVS, CDR2 FQNEAQ. CDR3 nucleotide sequence: TGTGCCAGCAGCTTACAGCGGACTAGCTCCCTCTACGAGCAGTACTTC. It is translated as CASSLQRTSSLYEQYF.

The chain combines TRBV18 with TRBJ1-5; TRBD1 might be the D (6 bases). This CDR3 has 17 residues. CDR1 is KGHSH, CDR2 LQKENI, per germline. V gave up 2 bases and J gave up 2 bases, with 16 bases separating them. CDR3 in DNA: TGTGCCAGCTCACCAGATACGACAGGTGGAGGCAATCAGCCCCAGCATTTT. Translated, it gives CASSPDTTGGGNQPQHF.

This rearrangement joins TRBV9 to TRBJ1-3, with 7 bases lining up with TRBD1. J lost 1 base, V lost 4 bases, and 5 bases had no gene match. The CDR3 loop spans 15 amino acids. Germline V gene data show CDR1 as SGDLS and CDR2 as YYNGEE. The CDR3 here is CASSRDRVSGNTIYF. The CDR3 DNA is TGTGCCAGCAGCCGAGACAGGGTATCTGGAAACACCATATATTTT.

The rearrangement joins TRBV5-5 to TRBJ2-1; 8 bases agree with TRBD1. The CDR3 is 15 amino acids. Germline V gene data show CDR1 as SGHKS and CDR2 as YYEKEE (reference sequence). Losses at the gene ends were 0 bases for V and 1 base for J; bases not matched to a gene: 0. Here the CDR3 reads CASSLDRGSYNEQFF. The CDR3 DNA reads as TGTGCCAGCAGCTTGGACAGGGGGTCCTACAATGAGCAGTTCTTC.

This chain joins TRBV3-1 (or the pseudogene TRBV3-2) and TRBJ2-7; TRBD1 is a possible D gene (6 bases). Looked up from germline, CDR1 is LGHDT and CDR2 is YNNKEL (reference sequence). This CDR3 region has 15 residues. V was shortened by 0 bases and J by 2 bases, with 11 bases between the two germline ends. For the CDR3, the DNA is TGTGCCAGCAGCCAAGATCCGGACAGCCCCTACGAGCAGTACTTC. Protein: CASSQDPDSPYEQYF.

For the CDR3, the DNA is TGTGCCAGCAGCCATGGGACGGACGAGCAGTACTTC. This translates into CASSHGTDEQYF. The rearrangement joins TRBV7-2 to TRBJ2-7, with D tentatively TRBD1 or TRBD2 (5 bases each). The V end lost 5 bases, the J end lost 5 bases, and 10 bases lay between the germline ends. The CDR3 covers 12 residues. CDR1 is SGHTA and CDR2 is FQGNSA in the germline V gene.

The rearrangement uses TRBV7-9 and TRBJ1-2; possibly TRBD1 for D (5 bases). Germline loops: CDR1 SEHNR, CDR2 FQNEAQ (reference sequence). The ends were cut back, 5 bases at V and 4 bases at J, with 11 bases in the middle. The CDR3 contains 13 residues. The CDR3 here is CASSPGTVYGYTF. CDR3 DNA: TGTGCCAGCAGCCCAGGGACCGTCTATGGCTACACCTTC.

The chain has TRBV6-5 and TRBJ1-2, with D possibly being TRBD1 (5 bases). The CDR3 extends over 15 amino acids. V lost 3 bases, J lost 4 bases, and 15 bases lay in between. Looked up from germline, CDR1 is MNHEY and CDR2 is SVGAGI. In nucleotides, the CDR3 is TGTGCCAGCAGTTATCTCGGGACTGAGTTCTATGGCTACACCTTC. Its translation: CASSYLGTEFYGYTF.

The count of this clone is one. The chain links TRBV28 to TRBJ1-1; 8 bases are a match to TRBD1. V shed 7 bases and J 6 bases; nucleotides not matched to a gene: 4. Per the germline V gene, CDR1 is MDHEN and CDR2 is SYDVKM. The CDR3 loop spans 12 amino acids. The CDR3 DNA reads TGTGCCAGCATCACAGGGGGTGCTGAAGCTTTCTTT. Residues: CASITGGAEAFF.

The V and J genes are TRBV6-6 and TRBJ1-3; the D is unclear. The CDR3 is made up of 13 amino acids. Trimming pared 4 bases from V and 5 bases from J, leaving 9 bases between. Per germline, CDR1 MNHNY and CDR2 SVGAGI (reference sequence). CDR3 coding DNA: TGTGCCAGCAGTTCCGGGTTGAGAAACACCATATATTTT. Its translation: CASSSGLRNTIYF.

The rearrangement joins TRBV6-2 or TRBV6-3 to TRBJ1-5; TRBD1 is a possible D gene (5 bases). Trimming removed 6 bases from V and 2 bases from J, with 14 bases in between. This CDR3 contains 15 residues. Germline V CDR1 and CDR2: MNHEY, SVGEGT. CDR3 residues: CASSSPARGNQPQHF. CDR3 bases: TGTGCCAGCAGCAGCCCAGCCAGGGGCAATCAGCCCCAGCATTTT.

This sequence joins TRBV27 and TRBJ1-5; the D gene is possibly TRBD1 (6 bases). The ends were cut back, 6 bases at V and 6 bases at J, with 12 bases in the middle. This CDR3 has 13 amino acids. CDR1 and CDR2 (germline): MNHEY, SMNVEV (reference sequence). CDR3 sequence: CASRKMTGQPQHF. DNA for the CDR3: TGTGCCAGCAGGAAAATGACAGGTCAGCCCCAGCATTTT.

The chain uses TRBV27 and TRBJ2-3, with TRBD2 matching over 11 bases. Germline trimming cut 1 base from V and 5 bases from J; bases unmatched to any gene: 8. The CDR3 consists of 17 residues. Germline V gene data show CDR1 as MNHEY and CDR2 as SMNVEV (reference sequence). CDR3 sequence (DNA): TGTGCCAGCAGTTTATTGGCTAGCGGGGGGCCCGGAGATACGCAGTATTTT. This gives the protein CASSLLASGGPGDTQYF.

As regards this clone: The junction shows a germline mismatch at one end, possibly a read error. Other DNA sequences in the sample encode the same CDR3. This rearrangement joins TRBV11-2 to TRBJ1-2; 8 positions agree with TRBD1. The CDR3 has 14 amino acids. Germline CDR1 is SGHAT and CDR2 is FQNNGV. The CDR3: CASSPTSGGHGYTF. CDR3 bases: TGTGCCAGCAGCCCAACCTCAGGGGGCCATGGCTACACCTTT.

The V gene is TRBV30, the J gene TRBJ1-1; D may be TRBD1 (6 bases). Per the germline V gene, CDR1 is GTSNPN and CDR2 is SVGIG (reference sequence). The CDR3 has 12 residues. The V gene lost 3 bases and the J gene lost 9 bases, with 14 bases spanning the gap. The CDR3: CAWRTPGDKAFF. In DNA, the CDR3 is TGTGCCTGGAGGACACCCGGGGACAAAGCTTTCTTT.

This clone was seen a handful of times. The J gene is TRBJ2-7, the V gene TRBV2; D is unclear. Between the trimmed V and J ends, which lost 6 bases and 2 bases, there was a span of 2 bases. Germline V gene data show CDR1 as SNHLY and CDR2 as FYNNEI. The CDR3 consists of 10 residues. The CDR3: CASSAYEQYF. For the CDR3, the DNA is TGTGCCAGCAGCGCCTACGAGCAGTACTTC.

The chain recombines TRBV7-2 with TRBJ1-5; TRBD1 aligns across 11 bases. CDR3 length: 16 amino acids. CDR1 and CDR2 from the germline V gene are SGHTA and FQGNSA. V was clipped by 5 bases and J by 4 bases; unmatched bases: 7. CDR3 region: CASSPGDRGFNQPQHF. The CDR3 DNA sequence: TGTGCCAGCAGCCCAGGGGACAGGGGGTTTAATCAGCCCCAGCATTTT.

The chain is built from TRBV19 and TRBJ2-5; 8 bases fit TRBD1. The CDR3 contains 13 residues. V was pared by 10 bases and J by 5 bases, with 9 bases of the junction left unmatched. Germline V gene sequence: CDR1 LNHDA, CDR2 SQIVND (reference sequence). DNA of the CDR3: TGTGCCACCGGGCAGGGGGCCGGGGAGACCCAGTACTTC. This gives the protein CATGQGAGETQYF.

This sequence joins TRBV5-6 and TRBJ1-2, with a possible D match to TRBD1 (6 bases). CDR3 length equals 15 residues. Germline V lookup: CDR1 SGHDT, CDR2 YYEEEE. Between the trimmed V and J ends, which lost 2 bases and 4 bases, there was a span of 15 bases. This chain's CDR3 is CASSFPWGARYGYTF. In DNA form, the CDR3 reads TGTGCCAGCAGCTTCCCTTGGGGGGCCCGCTATGGCTACACCTTC.

This clone was recorded once. The genes are TRBV28 and TRBJ1-2, with D uncertain. This CDR3 comprises 13 residues. V gave up 2 bases and J gave up 6 bases, with 10 bases separating them. Germline V gene sequence: CDR1 MDHEN, CDR2 SYDVKM. CDR3 loop: CASSLIGQNGYTF. CDR3 nucleotide sequence: TGTGCCAGCAGTTTAATAGGCCAGAATGGCTACACCTTC.

V gene TRBV6-2 or TRBV6-3 combines with J gene TRBJ2-7; no reliable D call. The CDR3 has 13 amino acids. Between the trimmed V and J ends, which lost 6 bases and 5 bases, there was a span of 14 bases. Germline CDR1 and CDR2: MNHEY and SVGEGT. CDR3 in amino acids: CASSWVASNEQYF. In DNA form, the CDR3 reads TGTGCCAGCAGCTGGGTGGCGAGTAACGAGCAGTACTTC.

The V gene is TRBV19, the J gene TRBJ2-1; 8 nucleotides match TRBD1. This CDR3 is 14 amino acids long. Trimming took 4 bases from V and 5 from J; bases not matched to a gene: 4. Germline assignment: CDR1 LNHDA and CDR2 SQIVND (reference sequence). The CDR3 loop reads CASSTGQDNNEQFF. The CDR3 region has the DNA TGTGCCAGTAGTACGGGACAGGACAACAATGAGCAGTTCTTC.

V usage is TRBV12-5 and J usage is TRBJ2-3, with a weak D call TRBD1 (5 bases). Trimming took 2 bases from V and 9 from J, leaving 39 bases between them. The CDR3 has 22 residues. Germline assignment: CDR1 LGHNT and CDR2 FRNRAP. In DNA, the CDR3 is TGTGCTAGTGGTTTGACCCAATTCAAGGGGTTAATCGTTGGCCAGGGAATGTGGACGCAGTATTTT. Protein product: CASGLTQFKGLIVGQGMWTQYF.